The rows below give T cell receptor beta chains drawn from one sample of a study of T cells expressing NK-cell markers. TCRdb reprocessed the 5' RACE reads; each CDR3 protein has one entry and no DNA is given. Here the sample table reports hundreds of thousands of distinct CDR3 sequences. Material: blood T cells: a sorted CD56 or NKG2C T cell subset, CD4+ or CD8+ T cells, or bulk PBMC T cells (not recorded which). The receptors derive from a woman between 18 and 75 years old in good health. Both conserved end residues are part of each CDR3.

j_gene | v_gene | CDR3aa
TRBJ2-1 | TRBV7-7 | CASSSAPPSALAGDMDEQFF
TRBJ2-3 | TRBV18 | CASSRDTADTQYF
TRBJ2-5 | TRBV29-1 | CSVAAVQETQYF
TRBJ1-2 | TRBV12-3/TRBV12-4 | CASSSTGSWGGYTF
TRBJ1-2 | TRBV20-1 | CSAEGTGIPNYGYTF
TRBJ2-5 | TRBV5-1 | CASSKNAAFYQETQYF
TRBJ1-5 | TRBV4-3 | CASSQEGGQPQHF
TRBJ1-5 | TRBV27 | CASSPHPSGMPQHF
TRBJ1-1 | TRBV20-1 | CSARDRGGGSTEAFF
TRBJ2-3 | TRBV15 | CATSRDVLAGNTDTQYF
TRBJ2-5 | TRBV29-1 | CSLSRSGGPQETQYF